This T cell receptor (beta chain) was profiled in a study of CD8+ T cells in alopecia areata. Study-level background: Treated patients took oral tofacitinib at 5 to 10 mg twice daily. Study findings and constraints: Lesional scalp, notably in alopecia totalis/universalis, had clonality above that of normal scalp. Normal skin contains resident alphabeta T cells, and these are also sequenced in scalp samples.

CD4+ and CD8+ T cells were sorted from PBMCs stained for CD3, CD4 and CD8. This clone occurred once. Antigen unknown. After removal of 5 bases from V and 1 base from J, the junction contained 4 bases not matched to a gene. The CDR3 extends over 14 amino acids. Germline CDR1 is SGHTA and CDR2 is FQGNSA. RNA, once extracted, was reverse transcribed into cDNA for use as the sequencing template. Generated by immunoSEQ multiplex PCR, the TCRdb table keeps only in-frame clones and is missing some. The sample contains 160,000 or so clones, 45% to 60% of which appear only once. This rearrangement joins TRBV7-2 to TRBJ2-7; 8 bases match TRBD1. This receptor was taken from a human donor with alopecia areata. Sequencing used CD8+ T cells sorted from blood, obtained at week 0. In DNA form, the CDR3 reads TGTGCCAGCAGCCGAGGGACAGGATCCTACGAGCAGTACTTC. This sequence encodes CASSRGTGSYEQYF.